The clone carrying this TCR beta chain was counted at least ten times. In the original analysis: Quantification of nucleated cells was approximated via reference gene primer amplification. Clones were sequenced by immunoSEQ multiplex PCR, and TCRdb holds only the in-frame ones, with some missing. The V and J calls and clone size are taken from that table; D and trimming were inferred from the DNA. The data show approximately 100,000 clones, around 79% seen once. The germline CDR1 and CDR2 sequences are SGHRS and YFSETQ. This CDR3 has 14 residues. With 0 bases clipped from V and 4 bases from J, the junction kept 4 bases outside the gene matches. The data belong to a study of blood T cell repertoires in COVID-19. For the study at large: Samples taken during acute and convalescent COVID-19 were collected in the United States, Italy and Spain. In each case, the material was cDNA or gDNA derived from T cells, B-cell-depleted T cells, or PBMCs.

The sample was peripheral blood. This clonotype was obtained from a man in his 70s with active or convalescent COVID-19. The chain recombines TRBV5-1 with TRBJ2-7; 7 nucleotides align to TRBD2. The CDR3 protein is CASSLEASGYEQYF. CDR3 nucleotides: TGCGCCAGCAGCTTGGAGGCTAGCGGATACGAGCAGTACTTC.